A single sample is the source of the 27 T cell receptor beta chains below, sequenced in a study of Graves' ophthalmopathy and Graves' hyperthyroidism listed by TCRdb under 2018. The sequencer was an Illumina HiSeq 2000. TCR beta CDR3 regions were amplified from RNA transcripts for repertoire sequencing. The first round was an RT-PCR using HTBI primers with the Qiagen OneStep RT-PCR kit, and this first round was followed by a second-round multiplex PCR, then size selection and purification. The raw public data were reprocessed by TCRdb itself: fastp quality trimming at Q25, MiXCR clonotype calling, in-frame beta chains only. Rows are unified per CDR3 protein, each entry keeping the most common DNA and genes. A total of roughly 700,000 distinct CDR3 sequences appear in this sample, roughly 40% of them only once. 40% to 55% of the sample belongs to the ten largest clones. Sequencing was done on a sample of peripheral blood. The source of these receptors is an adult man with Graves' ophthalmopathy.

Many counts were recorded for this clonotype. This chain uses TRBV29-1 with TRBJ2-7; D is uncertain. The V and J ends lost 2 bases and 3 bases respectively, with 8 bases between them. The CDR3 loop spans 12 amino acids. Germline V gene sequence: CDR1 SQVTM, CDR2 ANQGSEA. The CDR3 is CSVEFGDYEQYF. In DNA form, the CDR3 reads TGCAGCGTTGAATTCGGAGACTACGAGCAGTACTTC.

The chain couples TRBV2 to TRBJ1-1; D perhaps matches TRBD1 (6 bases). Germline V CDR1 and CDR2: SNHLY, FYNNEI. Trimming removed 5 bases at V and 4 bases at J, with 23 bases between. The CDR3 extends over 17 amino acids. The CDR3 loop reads CASSSIRGFSSVTEAFF. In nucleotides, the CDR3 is TGTGCCAGCAGTTCGATTAGGGGGTTCTCTTCGGTCACTGAAGCTTTCTTT. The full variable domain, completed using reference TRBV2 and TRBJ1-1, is EPEVTQTPSHQVTQMGQEVILRCVPISNHLYFYWYRQILGQKVEFLVSFYNNEISEKSEIFDDQFSVERPDGSNFTLKIRSTKLEDSAMYFCASSSIRGFSSVTEAFFGQGTRLTVV.

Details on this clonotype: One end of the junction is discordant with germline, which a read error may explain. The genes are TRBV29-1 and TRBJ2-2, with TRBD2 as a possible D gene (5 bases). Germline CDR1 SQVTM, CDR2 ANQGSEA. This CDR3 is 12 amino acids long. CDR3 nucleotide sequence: TGCAGCGTTCCCACTAGTTCCGGGGAGCCGTTTTTT. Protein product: CSVPTSSGEPFF.

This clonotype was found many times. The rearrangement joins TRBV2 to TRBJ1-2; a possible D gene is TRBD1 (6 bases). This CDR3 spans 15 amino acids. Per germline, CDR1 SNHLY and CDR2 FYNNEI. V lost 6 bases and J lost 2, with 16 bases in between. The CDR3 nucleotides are TGTGCCAGCAGCTCAAGACCGAGGGGGAACTATGGCTACACCTTC. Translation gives CASSSRPRGNYGYTF.

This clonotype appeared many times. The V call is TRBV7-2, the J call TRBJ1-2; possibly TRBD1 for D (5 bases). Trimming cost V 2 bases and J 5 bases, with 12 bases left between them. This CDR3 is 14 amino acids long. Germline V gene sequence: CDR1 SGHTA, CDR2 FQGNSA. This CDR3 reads CASSLKGVWYGYTF. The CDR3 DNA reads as TGTGCCAGCAGCTTAAAAGGGGTTTGGTATGGCTACACCTTC.

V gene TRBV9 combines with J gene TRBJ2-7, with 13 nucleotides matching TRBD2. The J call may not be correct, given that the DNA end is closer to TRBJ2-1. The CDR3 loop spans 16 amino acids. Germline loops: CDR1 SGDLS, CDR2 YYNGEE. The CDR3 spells CASSPQTGTSGMKQFF. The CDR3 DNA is TGTGCCAGCAGCCCCCAGACCGGGACTAGCGGGATGAAGCAGTTCTTC.

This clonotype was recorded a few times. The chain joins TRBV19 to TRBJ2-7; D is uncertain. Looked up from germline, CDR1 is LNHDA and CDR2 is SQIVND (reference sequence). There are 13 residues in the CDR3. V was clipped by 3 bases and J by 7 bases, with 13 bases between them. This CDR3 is CASSILIRAEQYF. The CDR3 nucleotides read TGTGCCAGTAGTATTCTTATCCGGGCGGAGCAGTACTTC.

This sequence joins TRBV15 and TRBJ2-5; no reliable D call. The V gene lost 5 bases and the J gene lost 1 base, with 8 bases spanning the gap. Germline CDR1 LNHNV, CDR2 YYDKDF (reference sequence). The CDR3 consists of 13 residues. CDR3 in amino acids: CATSGSPQETQYF. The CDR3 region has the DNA TGTGCCACCAGCGGATCCCCCCAAGAGACCCAGTACTTC. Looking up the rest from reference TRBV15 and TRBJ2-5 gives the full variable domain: DAMVIQNPRYQVTQFGKPVTLSCSQTLNHNVMYWYQQKSSQAPKLLFHYYDKDFNNEADTPDNFQSRRPNTSFCFLDIRSPGLGDTAMYLCATSGSPQETQYFGPGTRLLVL.

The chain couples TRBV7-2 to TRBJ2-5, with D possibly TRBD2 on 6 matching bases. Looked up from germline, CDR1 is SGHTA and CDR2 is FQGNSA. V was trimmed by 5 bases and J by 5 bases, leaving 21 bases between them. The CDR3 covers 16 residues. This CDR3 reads CASSPKETGEFETQYF. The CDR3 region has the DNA TGTGCCAGCAGCCCTAAAGAGACGGGAGAGTTTGAGACCCAGTACTTC.

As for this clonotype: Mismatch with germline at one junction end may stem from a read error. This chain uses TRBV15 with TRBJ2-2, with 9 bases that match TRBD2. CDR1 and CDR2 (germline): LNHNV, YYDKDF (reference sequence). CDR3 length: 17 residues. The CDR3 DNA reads TGTGCCACCAGCGGAGATATTAGCGGGAGAACGGGCGGGGAGCTGTTTTTT. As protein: CATSGDISGRTGGELFF.

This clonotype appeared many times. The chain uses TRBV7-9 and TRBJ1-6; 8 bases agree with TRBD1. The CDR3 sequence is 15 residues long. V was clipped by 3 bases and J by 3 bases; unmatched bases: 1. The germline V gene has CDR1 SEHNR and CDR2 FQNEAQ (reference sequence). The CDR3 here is CASSLDRDYNSPLHF. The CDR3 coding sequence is TGTGCCAGCAGCTTGGACAGGGACTATAATTCACCCCTCCACTTT.

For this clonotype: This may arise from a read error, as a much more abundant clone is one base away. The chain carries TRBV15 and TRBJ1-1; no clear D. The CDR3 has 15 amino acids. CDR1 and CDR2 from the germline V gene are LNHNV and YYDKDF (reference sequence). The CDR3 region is CATSGDSPPPKGAFF. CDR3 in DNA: TGTGCCACCAGCGGAGATTCCCCCCCGCCCAAAGGGGCTTTCTTT.

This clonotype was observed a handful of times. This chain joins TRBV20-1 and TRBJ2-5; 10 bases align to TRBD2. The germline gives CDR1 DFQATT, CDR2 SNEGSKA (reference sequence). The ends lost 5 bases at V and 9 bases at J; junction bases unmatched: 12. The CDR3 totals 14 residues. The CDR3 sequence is CSAHVGSGGSSQYF. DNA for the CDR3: TGCAGTGCTCACGTTGGTAGCGGGGGGTCGTCCCAGTACTTC.

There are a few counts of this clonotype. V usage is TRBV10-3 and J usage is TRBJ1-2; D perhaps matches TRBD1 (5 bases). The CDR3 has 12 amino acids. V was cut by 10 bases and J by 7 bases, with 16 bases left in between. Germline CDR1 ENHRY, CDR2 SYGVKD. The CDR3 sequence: CASRRDDFGYTF. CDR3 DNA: TGTGCCAGCAGACGGGACGATTTTGGCTACACCTTC.

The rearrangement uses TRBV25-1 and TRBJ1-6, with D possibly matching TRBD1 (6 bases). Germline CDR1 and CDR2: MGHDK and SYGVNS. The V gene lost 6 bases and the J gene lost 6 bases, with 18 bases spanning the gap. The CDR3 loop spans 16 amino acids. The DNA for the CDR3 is TGTGCCAGCAGAGCAACACGGACAGCCATTAATTCACCCCTCCACTTT. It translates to CASRATRTAINSPLHF.

The CDR3 here is CASSQTTGSSYEQYF. The CDR3 DNA reads TGTGCCAGCAGCCAAACCACAGGGAGCTCCTACGAGCAGTACTTC. The gene calls are TRBV4-2 and TRBJ2-7; possibly TRBD1 for D (6 bases). The CDR3 length is 15 residues. Trimming removed 2 bases from V and 0 bases from J, with 11 bases in between. Germline CDR1 and CDR2: LGHNA and YNFKEQ.

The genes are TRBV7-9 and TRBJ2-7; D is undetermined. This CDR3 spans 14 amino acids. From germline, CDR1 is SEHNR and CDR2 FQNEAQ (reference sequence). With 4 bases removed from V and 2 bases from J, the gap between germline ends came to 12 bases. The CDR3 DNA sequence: TGTGCCAGCAGCTCCTCACCGCTAGCCTACGAGCAGTACTTC. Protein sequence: CASSSSPLAYEQYF.

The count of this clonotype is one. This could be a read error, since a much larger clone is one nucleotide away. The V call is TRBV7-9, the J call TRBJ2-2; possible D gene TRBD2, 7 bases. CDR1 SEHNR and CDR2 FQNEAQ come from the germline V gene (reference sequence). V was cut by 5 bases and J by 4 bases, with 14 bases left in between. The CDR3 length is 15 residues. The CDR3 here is CASSPGGRGTGELFF. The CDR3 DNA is TGTGCCAGCAGCCCCGGGGGGCGCGGCACCGGGGAGCTGTTTTTT.

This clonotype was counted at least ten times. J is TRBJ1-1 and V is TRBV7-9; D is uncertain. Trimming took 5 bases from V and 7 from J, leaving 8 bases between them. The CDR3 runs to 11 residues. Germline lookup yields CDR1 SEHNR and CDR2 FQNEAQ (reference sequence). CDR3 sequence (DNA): TGTGCCAGCAGCGAATCGTATGAAGCTTTCTTT. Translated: CASSESYEAFF.

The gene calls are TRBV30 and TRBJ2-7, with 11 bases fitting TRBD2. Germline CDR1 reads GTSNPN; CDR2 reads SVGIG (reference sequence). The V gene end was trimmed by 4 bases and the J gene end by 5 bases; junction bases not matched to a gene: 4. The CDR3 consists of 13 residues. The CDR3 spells CAWIIAGGNEQYF. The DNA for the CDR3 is TGTGCCTGGATCATAGCGGGAGGGAACGAGCAGTACTTC.

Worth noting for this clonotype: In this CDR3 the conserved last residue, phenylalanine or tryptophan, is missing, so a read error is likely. This chain's CDR3 is CASSATTGGSYEQYS. Written as DNA, the CDR3 is TGTGCCAGCAGCGCCACGACAGGGGGTTCCTACGAGCAGTACTCC. The V and J genes are TRBV11-1 and TRBJ2-7, with 9 bases identical to TRBD1. Germline CDR1 is SGHAT and CDR2 is FQDESV (reference sequence). The CDR3 has 15 amino acids. J lost 1 base, V lost 5 bases, and 6 bases had no gene match.

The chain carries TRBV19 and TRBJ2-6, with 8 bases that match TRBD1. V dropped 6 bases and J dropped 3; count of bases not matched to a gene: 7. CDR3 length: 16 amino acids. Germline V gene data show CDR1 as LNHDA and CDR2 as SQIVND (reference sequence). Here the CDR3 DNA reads TGTGCCAGTAGCACTCAGGGGGCGGGTGGGGCCAACGTCCTGACTTTC. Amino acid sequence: CASSTQGAGGANVLTF. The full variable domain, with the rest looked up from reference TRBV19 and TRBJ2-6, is DGGITQSPKYLFRKEGQNVTLSCEQNLNHDAMYWYRQDPGQGLRLIYYSQIVNDFQKGDIAEGYSVSREKKESFPLTVTSAQKNPTAFYLCASSTQGAGGANVLTFGAGSRLTVL.

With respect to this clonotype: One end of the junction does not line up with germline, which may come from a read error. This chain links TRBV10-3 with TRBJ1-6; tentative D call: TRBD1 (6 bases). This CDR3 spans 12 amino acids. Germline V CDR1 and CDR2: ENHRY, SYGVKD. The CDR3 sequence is CASSETGGPLHF. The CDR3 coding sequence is TGTGCCAGCAGTGAAACGGGGGGCCCCCTCCACTTT.

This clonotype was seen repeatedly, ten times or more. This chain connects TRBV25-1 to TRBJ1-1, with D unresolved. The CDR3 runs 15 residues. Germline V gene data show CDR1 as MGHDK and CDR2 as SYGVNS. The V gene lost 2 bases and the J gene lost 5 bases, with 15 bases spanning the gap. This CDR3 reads CASSERWEGSTEAFF. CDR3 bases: TGTGCCAGCAGTGAACGGTGGGAGGGCAGTACTGAAGCTTTCTTT.

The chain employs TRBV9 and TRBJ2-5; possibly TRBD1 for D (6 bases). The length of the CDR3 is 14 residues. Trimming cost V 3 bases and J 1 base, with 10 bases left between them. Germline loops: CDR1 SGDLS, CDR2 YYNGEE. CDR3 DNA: TGTGCCAGCAGCGCCCCACAGGGCCAAGAGACCCAGTACTTC. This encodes CASSAPQGQETQYF. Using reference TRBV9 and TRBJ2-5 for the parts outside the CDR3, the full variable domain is DSGVTQTPKHLITATGQRVTLRCSPRSGDLSVYWYQQSLDQGLQFLIQYYNGEERAKGNILERFSAQQFPDLHSELNLSSLELGDSALYFCASSAPQGQETQYFGPGTRLLVL.

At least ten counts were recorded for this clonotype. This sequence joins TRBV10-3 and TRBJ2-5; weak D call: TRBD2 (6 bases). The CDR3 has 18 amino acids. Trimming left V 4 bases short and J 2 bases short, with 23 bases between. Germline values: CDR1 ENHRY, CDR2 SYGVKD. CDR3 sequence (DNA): TGTGCCATCAGTGGACAGCGAGCGGGCCAGAGTCCTCAAGAGACCCAGTACTTC. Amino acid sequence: CAISGQRAGQSPQETQYF.

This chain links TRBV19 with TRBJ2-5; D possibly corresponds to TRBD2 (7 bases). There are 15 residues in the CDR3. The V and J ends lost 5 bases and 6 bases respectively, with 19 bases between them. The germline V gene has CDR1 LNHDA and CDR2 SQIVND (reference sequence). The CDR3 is CASSAPGLGGKTQYF. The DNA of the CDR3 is TGTGCCAGTAGTGCCCCCGGACTAGGGGGAAAGACCCAGTACTTC.